This T cell receptor (beta chain) stems from a study of CD8 T cells in ankylosing spondylitis. Overall study results and limits: What seemed typical of ankylosing spondylitis blood was a TCR beta motif built from about eight highly homologous variants. Clones linked to the disease showed a CD8+ phenotype. They occurred at relatively low frequencies in peripheral blood.

This clonotype was counted at least ten times. What it binds is unknown. CDR1 and CDR2 from the germline V gene are DFQATT and SNEGSKA (reference sequence). The V segment lost 5 bases and the J segment 4 bases; nucleotides outside the gene matches: 5. The CDR3 covers 14 residues. Quantitative molecular-barcoded 5'-RACE generated the TCR beta libraries. TCRdb called the 5' RACE reads again in MiXCR, with one record for every CDR3 protein. The sample carries around 120,000 distinct CDR3 sequences, about a tenth recorded once. This sequence was found in a male donor with ankylosing spondylitis or in good health (not recorded which). This chain links TRBV20-1 with TRBJ1-4, with 9 nucleotides matching TRBD1. The sample was blood, either unsorted or a sorted T cell fraction (not recorded which). Here the CDR3 DNA reads TGCAGTGCTGAGCCGGGACAGGGTAATGAAAAACTGTTTTTT. Translation: CSAEPGQGNEKLFF.